The rows below give T cell receptor beta chains drawn from one sample of a study of long-term antiretroviral therapy in people with HIV. Repertoires were generated with immunoSEQ multiplex PCR, while TCRdb's copy carries only in-frame clones and drops some. The table lists 15,000 to 20,000 clones, 70% to 80% of them singletons. The sample in question was unsorted PBMCs, obtained 2.2 years after starting antiretroviral therapy. These receptors originate from a man in his fifties or sixties with HIV. Each CDR3 is given with its conserved first and last residue. Fields, in order: clone size, J gene, V gene, D gene, CDR3 protein, CDR3 DNA. The D gene is left open where the match is weak. The listing skips clone size in some rows; elsewhere it reads once, few, many or a size class.

>.|TRBJ1-1|TRBV5-1|.
CASSFSRNTEAFF
TGCGCCAGCAGCTTTAGCAGGAACACTGAAGCTTTCTTT
>.|TRBJ2-7|TRBV5-1|TRBD1
CASSRGQGAYEQYF
TGCGCCAGCAGCCGGGGACAGGGGGCCTACGAGCAGTACTTC
>.|TRBJ2-5|TRBV6-5|TRBD1
CASSYSRDRQETQYF
TGTGCCAGCAGTTACTCCCGGGACAGACAAGAGACCCAGTACTTC
>.|TRBJ2-7|TRBV13|TRBD1
CASSHPGQGDHEQYF
TGTGCCAGCAGCCACCCGGGACAGGGGGACCACGAGCAGTACTTC
>few|TRBJ1-1|TRBV29-1|.
CSVLNTEAFF
TGCAGCGTCCTCAACACTGAAGCTTTCTTT
>.|TRBJ2-1|TRBV19|.
CASKPGAGSYNEQFF
TGTGCCAGTAAACCGGGGGCGGGCTCCTACAATGAGCAGTTCTTC
>.|TRBJ2-6|TRBV27|.
CASSLGGSGANVLTF
TGTGCCAGCAGTTTAGGGGGGTCTGGGGCCAACGTCCTGACTTTC
>.|TRBJ1-1|TRBV28|TRBD1
CASSSPTGGKTEAFF
TGTGCCAGCAGTTCCCCGACAGGGGGCAAAACTGAAGCTTTCTTT
>.|TRBJ2-2|TRBV7-2|.
CASRRSGGAITGELFF
TGTGCCAGCCGACGTTCGGGGGGCGCGATCACCGGGGAGCTGTTTTTT
>.|TRBJ1-2|TRBV6-5|.
CASSSEPYGYTF
TGTGCCAGCAGTTCGGAACCCTATGGCTACACCTTC
>.|TRBJ2-7|TRBV29-1|.
CSVVAARYEQYF
TGCAGCGTTGTCGCAGCGCGATACGAGCAGTACTTC
>once|TRBJ1-4|TRBV7-2|.
CASSLIRQREKLFF
TGTGCCAGCAGCTTAATACGGCAGAGGGAAAAACTGTTTTTT
>.|TRBJ2-7|TRBV4-3|.
CASSQDSSGAYEQYF
TGCGCCAGCAGCCAAGATTCCTCGGGAGCCTACGAGCAGTACTTC
>once|TRBJ2-7|TRBV4-1|TRBD1
CASSRLDRGDYEQYF
TGCGCCAGCAGCCGGCTAGACAGGGGGGACTACGAGCAGTACTTC
>.|TRBJ2-5|TRBV7-9|.
CASSKIRVSQETQYF
TGTGCCAGCAGCAAGATACGGGTTTCCCAAGAGACCCAGTACTTC
>.|TRBJ1-5|TRBV27|.
CASSFRGNQPQHF
TGTGCCAGCAGTTTTAGGGGTAATCAGCCCCAGCATTTT
>few|TRBJ1-5|TRBV2|.
CASSAGTPYSNQPQHF
TGTGCCAGCAGTGCCGGGACACCTTATAGCAATCAGCCCCAGCATTTT
>.|TRBJ1-6|TRBV27|.
CASSSPVPNSPLHF
TGTGCCAGCAGTTCCCCGGTACCGAATTCACCCCTCCACTTT
>.|TRBJ1-5|TRBV27|.
CASSPHFRGLSNQPQHF
TGTGCCAGCAGCCCCCATTTCCGGGGATTAAGCAATCAGCCCCAGCATTTT
>.|TRBJ2-1|TRBV7-2|.
CASSPPFNEQFF
TGTGCCAGCAGCCCCCCTTTCAATGAGCAGTTCTTC
>.|TRBJ1-4|TRBV30|.
CAWSSGQSLNEKLFF
TGTGCCTGGAGTTCCGGACAGAGCCTTAATGAAAAACTGTTTTTT
>.|TRBJ2-3|TRBV15|.
CATSRDQGYTDTQYF
TGTGCCACCAGCAGAGATCAGGGCTACACAGATACGCAGTATTTT
>.|TRBJ1-2|TRBV7-9|.
CASSLAVRGYGYTF
TGTGCCAGCAGCTTAGCGGTTCGTGGCTATGGCTACACCTTC
>.|TRBJ2-7|TRBV6-5|TRBD2
CASSSAGGGSYEQYF
TGTGCCAGCAGTTCAGCGGGAGGAGGGTCCTACGAGCAGTACTTC
>.|TRBJ1-2|TRBV11-2|.
CASSSSQGYYGYTF
TGTGCCAGCAGCTCCTCACAGGGATACTATGGCTACACCTTC
>.|TRBJ2-1|TRBV25-1|.
CASSAGLTTRNEQFF
TGTGCCAGCAGTGCGGGACTTACTACGAGGAATGAGCAGTTCTTC
>once|TRBJ2-1|TRBV28|.
CASSLWFSGEGHEQFF
TGTGCCAGCAGTTTATGGTTTAGCGGAGAGGGACATGAGCAGTTCTTC
>once|TRBJ2-6|TRBV6-5|.
CASSYSGANVLTF
TGTGCCAGCAGTTACTCTGGGGCCAACGTCCTGACTTTC
>.|TRBJ2-1|TRBV28|.
CASSSPSPGSHNEQFF
TGTGCCAGCAGTTCGCCCTCCCCCGGGAGCCACAATGAGCAGTTCTTC